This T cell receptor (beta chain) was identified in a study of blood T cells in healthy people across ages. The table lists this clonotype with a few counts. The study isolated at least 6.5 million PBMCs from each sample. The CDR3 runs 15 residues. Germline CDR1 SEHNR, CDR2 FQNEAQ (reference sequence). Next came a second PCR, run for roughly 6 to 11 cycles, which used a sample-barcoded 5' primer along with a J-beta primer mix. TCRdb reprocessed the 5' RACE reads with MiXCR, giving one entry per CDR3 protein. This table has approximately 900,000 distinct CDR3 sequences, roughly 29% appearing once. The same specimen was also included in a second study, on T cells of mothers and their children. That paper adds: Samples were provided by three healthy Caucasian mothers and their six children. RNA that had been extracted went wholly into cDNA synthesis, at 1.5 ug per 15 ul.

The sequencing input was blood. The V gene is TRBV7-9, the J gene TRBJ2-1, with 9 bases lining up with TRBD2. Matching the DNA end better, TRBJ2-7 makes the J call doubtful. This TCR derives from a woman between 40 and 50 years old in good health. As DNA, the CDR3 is TGTGCCAGCAGGGTAGCGGGGGTATCCTACAATGAGCAGTACTTC. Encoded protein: CASRVAGVSYNEQYF.